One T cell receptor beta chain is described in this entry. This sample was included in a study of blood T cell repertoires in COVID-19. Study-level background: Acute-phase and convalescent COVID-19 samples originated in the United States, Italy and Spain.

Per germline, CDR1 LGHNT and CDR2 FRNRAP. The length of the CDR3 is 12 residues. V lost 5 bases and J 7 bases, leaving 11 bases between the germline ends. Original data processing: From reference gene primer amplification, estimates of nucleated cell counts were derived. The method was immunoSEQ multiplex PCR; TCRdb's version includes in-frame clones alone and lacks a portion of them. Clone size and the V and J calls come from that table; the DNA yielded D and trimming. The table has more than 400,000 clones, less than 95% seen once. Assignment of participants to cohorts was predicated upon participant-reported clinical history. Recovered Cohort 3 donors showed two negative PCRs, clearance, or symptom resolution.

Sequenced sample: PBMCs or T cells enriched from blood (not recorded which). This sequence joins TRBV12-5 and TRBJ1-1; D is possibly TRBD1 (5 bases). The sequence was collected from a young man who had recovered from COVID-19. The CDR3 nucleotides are TGTGCTAGTGGTCATCCGGGACTTGAAGCTTTCTTT. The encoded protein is CASGHPGLEAFF.